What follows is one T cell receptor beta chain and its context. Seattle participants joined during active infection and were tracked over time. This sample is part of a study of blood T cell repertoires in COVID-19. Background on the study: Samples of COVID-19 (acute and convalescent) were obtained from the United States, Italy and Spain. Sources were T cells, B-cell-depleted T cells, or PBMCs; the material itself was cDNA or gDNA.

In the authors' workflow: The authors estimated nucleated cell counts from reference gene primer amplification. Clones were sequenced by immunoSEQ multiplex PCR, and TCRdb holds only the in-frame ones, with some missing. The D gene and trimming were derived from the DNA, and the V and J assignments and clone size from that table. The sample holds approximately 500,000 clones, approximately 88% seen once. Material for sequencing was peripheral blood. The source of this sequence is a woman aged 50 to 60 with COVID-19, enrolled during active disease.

The CDR3 coding sequence is TGTGCCACCCGGGACTCTTTCGAGGAGCAGTTCTTC. This encodes CATRDSFEEQFF. The chain has TRBV19 and TRBJ2-1; perhaps TRBD2 as D (6 bases). Trimming removed 10 bases at V and 10 bases at J, with 17 bases between. This CDR3 comprises 12 residues. Germline CDR1 and CDR2: LNHDA and SQIVND (reference sequence).